This TCR beta chain originates from a study of blood T cell repertoires in COVID-19. Looking at the study overall: Sample material is recorded as cDNA or gDNA derived from T cells, B-cell-depleted T cells, or PBMCs.

The ends lost 4 bases at V and 0 bases at J; junction bases unmatched: 13. The CDR3 runs to 18 residues. Germline CDR1 and CDR2: SGHTS and YDEGEE. Cohorts were based on clinical histories the participants reported. Exposed enrollees encountered a COVID-19 case at some point within 2 weeks before study entry. Profiling relied on immunoSEQ multiplex PCR, and the TCRdb table lists in-frame clones only, not all of them. This table has some 180,000 clones, approximately 80% appearing once. The sample consisted of PBMCs or T cells enriched from blood (not recorded which). The gene calls are TRBV5-8 and TRBJ2-1; 7 bases match TRBD1. The sequence came from a man between 60 and 75 years old who had been exposed to COVID-19. Here the CDR3 reads CASSGDGTVNSSYNEQFF. The CDR3 bases are TGTGCCAGCAGCGGAGATGGGACAGTCAATAGCTCCTACAATGAGCAGTTCTTC.